Included here is one T cell receptor beta chain sequence, with context. These data come from a study of sequential checkpoint blockade in melanoma. Measured with immunoSEQ multiplex PCR; TCRdb has only the in-frame clones, and not every one. The data show 4,500 to 5,500 clones, over 65% seen once. This CDR3 region has 19 residues. Germline CDR1 LGHNT, CDR2 FRNRAP. Treatment described: randomized to nivolumab then ipilimumab (arm A) or the reverse (arm B). No patient had prior DNA-damaging chemotherapy. The clonotype was recovered from a human donor with melanoma. The specimen comprised CD8+ T cells sorted from blood (inferred from file names), sampled from a patient given nivolumab and ipilimumab in sequence. The chain combines TRBV12-5 with TRBJ2-5; TRBD2 might be the D (5 bases). The J call may be in error: the DNA end matches TRBJ2-7 better. CDR3 DNA sequence: TGTGCTAGTGGTTTTTTAACTGAGGGCGTACGTCCGACCTTCTACGAGCAGTACTTC. Protein product: CASGFLTEGVRPTFYEQYF.